The 17 T cell receptor beta chains below come from one sample, sequenced in a study of metastatic and nonmetastatic thyroid tumors. Using MiXCR, TCRdb re-called clones from the PCR reads. Among under 55,000 clones listed, approximately 19% were seen once. Thyroid surgery was performed in patients who had received no treatment beforehand. Sequencing was carried out using blood. All receptors derive from a female donor with papillary thyroid cancer or a benign thyroid nodule (not recorded which). Some clones in this sample may be carry-over from other donors' samples.

This clone showed up many times. The rearrangement links TRBV5-4 to TRBJ2-5, with D possibly matching TRBD1 (5 bases). CDR1 and CDR2 from the germline V gene are SGHNT and YYREEE (reference sequence). The V and J ends lost 0 bases and 5 bases respectively, with 14 bases between them. The CDR3 consists of 15 residues. The CDR3 DNA reads as TGTGCCAGCAGCTTGGTTGCAGGGCGGTGGGAGACCCAGTACTTC. This gives the protein CASSLVAGRWETQYF.

The chain has TRBV7-3 and TRBJ2-2, with 10 bases matching TRBD1. J lost 7 bases, V lost 0 bases, and 5 bases had no gene match. The CDR3 contains 16 residues. CDR1 SGHTA and CDR2 FQGTGA come from the germline V gene. CDR3 protein: CASSLTGTGVFGELFF. The DNA of the CDR3 is TGTGCCAGCAGCTTAACCGGGACAGGGGTTTTCGGGGAGCTGTTTTTT.

There are a few counts of this clone. The germline gene is not matched at one end of the junction; a read error may be the cause. The chain employs TRBV6-1 and TRBJ1-1; the match to TRBD1 covers 10 bases. The CDR3 extends over 15 amino acids. CDR1 and CDR2 (germline): MNHNS, SASEGT. The CDR3 DNA is TGTTCCAGCAGCCCGGACAGGGGGGTGAACACTGAAGCTTTCTTT. It encodes CSSSPDRGVNTEAFF.

In this sample, this clone turned up a few times. The chain is built from TRBV29-1 and TRBJ2-3; 10 bases match TRBD2. Unmatched junction bases numbered 6, after V lost 6 bases and J lost 3 bases. Germline assignment: CDR1 SQVTM and CDR2 ANQGSEA. This CDR3 comprises 14 residues. The CDR3 nucleotides read TGCAGCGTGACTGCTAGCGGGAGAACAGATACGCAGTATTTT. Translated: CSVTASGRTDTQYF.

This clone was observed many times. J is TRBJ2-7 and V is TRBV25-1; D remains ambiguous. V was pared by 2 bases and J by 3 bases, with 11 bases between. CDR3 length: 14 residues. From germline, CDR1 is MGHDK and CDR2 SYGVNS. The CDR3 DNA reads TGTGCCAGCAGTGAACCTGGAGCTCGCTACGAGCAGTACTTC. Protein sequence: CASSEPGARYEQYF.

This clone was found a few times. The V gene is TRBV28, the J gene TRBJ2-1; 14 bases line up with TRBD2. CDR3 length: 16 residues. The germline gives CDR1 MDHEN, CDR2 SYDVKM. V was pared by 5 bases and J by 6 bases, with 6 bases of the junction left unmatched. CDR3 DNA: TGTGCCAGCAGTCCAGTAGGACTAGCGGGGGGCAATGAGCAGTTCTTC. This sequence encodes CASSPVGLAGGNEQFF.

The sample holds many counts of this clone. The chain combines TRBV20-1 with TRBJ1-1; D is ambiguous. The ends were cut back, 6 bases at V and 4 bases at J, with 18 bases in the middle. The CDR3 runs to 14 residues. The germline V gene has CDR1 DFQATT and CDR2 SNEGSKA (reference sequence). The DNA of the CDR3 is TGCAGTGCAGCGTCAATGGGGATTGGCACTGAAGCTTTCTTT. The encoded protein is CSAASMGIGTEAFF.

This clone was seen ten or more times. The chain couples TRBV7-9 to TRBJ2-1, with D possibly called TRBD1 or TRBD2 (5 bases each). The CDR3 is made up of 14 amino acids. The germline gives CDR1 SEHNR, CDR2 FQNEAQ (reference sequence). The V gene lost 3 bases and the J gene lost 8 bases, with 14 bases spanning the gap. CDR3 nucleotides: TGTGCCAGCAGCTTTTTGGGGGAAGGTTATGAGCAGTTCTTC. Its translation: CASSFLGEGYEQFF.

This clone was counted ten times or more. The chain combines TRBV11-2 with TRBJ2-2, with a possible D match to TRBD1 (6 bases). Germline loops: CDR1 SGHAT, CDR2 FQNNGV. The CDR3 has 16 residues. Trimming pared 6 bases from V and 1 base from J, leaving 15 bases between. The CDR3, as DNA: TGTGCCAGCAGTCATACAGGGATGGGGAACACCGGGGAGCTGTTTTTT. It is translated as CASSHTGMGNTGELFF. The full variable domain, completed using reference TRBV11-2 and TRBJ2-2, is EAGVAQSPRYKIIEKRQSVAFWCNPISGHATLYWYQQILGQGPKLLIQFQNNGVVDDSQLPKDRFSAERLKGVDSTLKIQPAKLEDSAVYLCASSHTGMGNTGELFFGEGSRLTVL.

Many counts were recorded for this clone. This CDR3 is CASSADELETQYF. Written as DNA, the CDR3 is TGCGCCAGCAGCGCGGACGAATTAGAGACCCAGTACTTC. V is TRBV5-1 and J is TRBJ2-5; D is ambiguous. Germline V gene lookup returns CDR1 SGHRS and CDR2 YFSETQ. The CDR3 is 13 amino acids. V was shortened by 4 bases and J by 4 bases, with 11 bases between the two germline ends.

This clone was recorded many times. The chain employs TRBV18 and TRBJ1-6; tentative D call: TRBD1 (5 bases). CDR1 is KGHSH, CDR2 LQKENI, per germline. V lost 1 base and J 8 bases, leaving 15 bases between the germline ends. CDR3 length: 16 amino acids. CDR3: CASSPLRQIYDSPLHF. CDR3 in DNA: TGTGCCAGCTCACCACTAAGACAGATATATGATTCACCCCTCCACTTT. Drawing the rest from reference TRBV18 and TRBJ1-6, the complete variable domain is NAGVMQNPRHLVRRRGQEARLRCSPMKGHSHVYWYRQLPEEGLKFMVYLQKENIIDESGMPKERFSAEFPKEGPSILRIQQVVRGDSAAYFCASSPLRQIYDSPLHFGNGTRLTVT.

The V gene is TRBV6-2 or TRBV6-3, the J gene TRBJ2-3, with 8 bases identical to TRBD2. The V gene's germline CDR1 is MNHEY and CDR2 SVGEGT. The ends lost 4 bases at V and 4 bases at J; junction bases unmatched: 10. This CDR3 spans 16 amino acids. As DNA, the CDR3 is TGTGCCAGCAGTTTCTGGACTAGCAATAGCGCAGATACGCAGTATTTT. It yields the protein CASSFWTSNSADTQYF.

This clone was seen at least ten times. The chain carries TRBV11-1 and TRBJ2-7, with 9 bases fitting TRBD1. Looked up from germline, CDR1 is SGHAT and CDR2 is FQDESV (reference sequence). This CDR3 comprises 16 residues. V lost 5 bases and J lost 5; bases outside the gene matches: 13. This CDR3 reads CASSLNWGTGNNEQYF. The CDR3 nucleotides are TGTGCCAGCAGCCTCAACTGGGGGACAGGGAACAACGAGCAGTACTTC.

The chain has TRBV6-5 and TRBJ2-1; TRBD2 aligns across 9 bases. Germline CDR1 MNHEY, CDR2 SVGAGI. Trimming at V came to 0 bases and at J to 12 bases, leaving 15 bases not matched to a gene. The CDR3 has 17 residues. CDR3 DNA sequence: TGTGCCAGCAGTTACTCGCCTAGCGGGACTGTGACTCGACGGCAGTTCTTC. Its protein product is CASSYSPSGTVTRRQFF.

Worth noting for this clone: This sequence may be a read error, since a much larger clone differs from it by one base. The chain uses TRBV28 and TRBJ1-2, with D unresolved. Germline lookup yields CDR1 MDHEN and CDR2 SYDVKM. The CDR3 is made up of 12 amino acids. CDR3 coding DNA: TGTGCCAGCAGCTCAATCGCGGGTGGCTGCACCTTC. Protein sequence: CASSSIAGGCTF.

This clone has just a few counts. This may be a read error: a much more frequent sequence differs by one nucleotide. V gene TRBV29-1 combines with J gene TRBJ2-7, with D possibly being TRBD2 (6 bases). This CDR3 is built from 14 residues. The V and J ends lost 7 bases and 0 bases respectively, with 16 bases between them. Germline CDR1 and CDR2: SQVTM and ANQGSEA. CDR3 sequence (DNA): TGCAGCGCCAGCTCTAGCGTTTCCTCCTACGAGCAGTACTTC. It is translated as CSASSSVSSYEQYF.

V and J are TRBV5-6 and TRBJ1-2; TRBD1 is a possible D gene (5 bases). Germline CDR1 reads SGHDT; CDR2 reads YYEEEE. The CDR3 extends over 15 amino acids. V lost 5 bases and J 6 bases, leaving 20 bases between the germline ends. As DNA, the CDR3 is TGTGCCAGCAGGGAGTTGGGGGAAGTGAAGGATGGCTACACCTTC. This translates into CASRELGEVKDGYTF.